This TCR beta chain originates from a study of T cell repertoires in cytomegalovirus infection. Overall study context: CMV epitopes in the study were HLA-C-restricted (recently identified) and HLA-B-restricted (well studied). Based on public TCR beta signatures, there were indications of CMV infection and of a matching HLA type.

Each CDR3 protein gets one entry after TCRdb re-called the reads with MiXCR. The sample shows about 500,000 distinct CDR3 sequences, around 30% of them seen only once. Comments on this clonotype: Its matching antigen is unknown.

Study conclusions and caveats: Public TCR beta family frequency separated CMV-and-HLA carriers, including in an independent cohort. It was HLA-C-restricted CMV-specific TCR beta clonotypes that dominated the response ex vivo.

This sequence was found in a human donor in good health (CMV status not recorded). Some clones in this sample may be carry-over from other donors' samples. Sequences were derived from cultured PBMCs, sampled from culture after CMV antigen stimulation.

The CDR3 loop is CASGFQSFLGDRAQPQHF. In nucleotides, the CDR3 is TGTGCTAGTGGTTTCCAATCTTTTCTGGGGGACAGGGCGCAGCCCCAGCATTTT. The chain links TRBV12-5 to TRBJ1-5; 9 bases fit TRBD1. Germline assignment: CDR1 LGHNT and CDR2 FRNRAP. The V gene end was trimmed by 3 bases and the J gene end by 7 bases; junction bases not matched to a gene: 16. The CDR3 sequence is 18 residues long.